Listed below are T cell receptor beta chains from one sample, sequenced in a study of blood T cells in healthy people across ages. In TCRdb, the 5' RACE reads were re-called with MiXCR into one record per CDR3 protein. The data hold 1.5 million to 2 million distinct CDR3 sequences, with 28% observed a single time. What was sequenced was blood. The receptors were sampled from a young woman in good health. The CDR3 runs from the conserved cysteine through the conserved F or W. The D gene is left open where the match is weak. Not all rows give a size; the values are once, few, many and, for expanded clones, a class.

J | D | V | size | CDR3 | DNA
TRBJ1-6 | . | TRBV7-9 | few | CASSLGERYSPLHF | TGTGCCAGCAGCTTAGGGGAGCGGTATTCACCCCTCCACTTT
TRBJ2-4 | . | TRBV28 | . | CASSRLSGWAKNIQYF | TGTGCCAGCAGTCGCCTCTCCGGTTGGGCCAAAAACATTCAGTACTTC
TRBJ2-3 | . | TRBV7-2 | . | CASSLARDTYSTDTQYF | TGTGCCAGCAGCTTAGCTCGGGACACCTACAGCACAGATACGCAGTATTTT
TRBJ2-3 | TRBD2 | TRBV12-3/TRBV12-4 | . | CASSLVREGPTDTQYF | TGTGCCAGCAGTTTAGTTCGGGAGGGCCCGACAGATACGCAGTATTTT
TRBJ2-6 | . | TRBV14 | few | CASSQAARVFSGANVLTF | TGTGCCAGCAGCCAAGCCGCCAGGGTTTTCTCTGGGGCCAACGTCCTGACTTTC
TRBJ1-4 | . | TRBV7-2 | . | CASSPRRGWEKLFF | TGTGCCAGCAGCCCCCGCCGAGGGTGGGAAAAACTGTTTTTT
TRBJ1-2 | . | TRBV6-5 | few | CASSYSDSSGYTF | TGTGCCAGCAGTTACTCCGACAGTTCGGGCTACACCTTC
TRBJ1-5 | . | TRBV28 | few | CASGSFGQPQHF | TGTGCCAGCGGGTCCTTTGGGCAGCCCCAGCATTTT
TRBJ2-1 | . | TRBV12-3/TRBV12-4 | few | CASSWGVGGREQFF | TGTGCCAGCAGTTGGGGGGTAGGGGGTAGGGAGCAGTTCTTC
TRBJ2-7 | . | TRBV28 | . | CASSSQQDYEQYF | TGTGCCAGCAGCAGCCAACAGGACTACGAGCAGTACTTC
TRBJ2-7 | . | TRBV24-1 | few | CATSDFYRGEQYF | TGTGCCACCAGTGATTTCTATCGCGGCGAGCAGTACTTC
TRBJ2-7 | TRBD2 | TRBV7-2 | . | CASSFTSAKAYEQYF | TGTGCCAGCAGCTTCACTAGCGCCAAGGCCTACGAGCAGTACTTC
TRBJ1-1 | . | TRBV6-5 | few | CASSSLPPGTEAFF | TGTGCCAGCAGTTCCCTCCCCCCGGGGACTGAAGCTTTCTTT
TRBJ2-5 | . | TRBV11-2 | few | CASSPDIVMETQYF | TGTGCCAGCAGCCCCGACATCGTGATGGAGACCCAGTACTTC
TRBJ1-5 | . | TRBV19 | few | CASSMAVNQPQHF | TGTGCCAGTAGTATGGCAGTGAATCAGCCCCAGCATTTT
TRBJ1-2 | . | TRBV10-3 | many | CAISDLNGLYGYTF | TGTGCCATCAGTGATCTGAACGGCCTCTATGGCTACACCTTC
TRBJ2-1 | . | TRBV27 | . | CASSLWWVSGTSYNEQFF | TGTGCCAGCAGTTTATGGTGGGTTAGCGGAACCTCCTACAATGAGCAGTTCTTC
TRBJ2-3 | . | TRBV5-1 | . | CASSLFQGTDTQYF | TGCGCCAGCAGCTTATTTCAGGGCACAGATACGCAGTATTTT
TRBJ2-1 | . | TRBV6-4 | few | CASSRPPNNEQFF | TGTGCCAGCAGCCGGCCTCCCAACAATGAGCAGTTCTTC
TRBJ2-3 | . | TRBV5-1 | . | CASSLGRVRDTQYF | TGCGCCAGCAGCTTGGGCAGGGTGAGGGATACGCAGTATTTT
TRBJ2-1 | . | TRBV9 | few | CASSVGPVRDEQFF | TGTGCCAGCAGCGTAGGGCCGGTCCGGGATGAGCAGTTCTTC
TRBJ2-7 | . | TRBV5-1 | many | CASREGDEQYF | TGCGCCAGCAGGGAGGGAGACGAGCAGTACTTC
TRBJ1-5 | . | TRBV7-6 | . | CASSPSQDSNQPQHF | TGTGCCAGCAGCCCCAGCCAGGATAGCAATCAGCCCCAGCATTTT
TRBJ2-7 | . | TRBV20-1 | few | CSARGTYAYEQYF | TGCAGTGCTAGAGGGACATATGCTTACGAGCAGTACTTC
TRBJ2-7 | TRBD1 | TRBV15 | many | CATSRDGQGRTYEQYF | TGTGCCACCAGCAGGGACGGACAGGGGAGGACCTACGAGCAGTACTTC
TRBJ1-2 | TRBD1 | TRBV6-2/TRBV6-3 | . | CASSYSIGTGTGYTF | TGTGCCAGCAGTTACTCGATCGGGACAGGGACTGGCTACACCTTC
TRBJ2-2 | . | TRBV7-9 | many | CASSLPNTGELFF | TGTGCCAGCAGCTTACCGAACACCGGGGAGCTGTTTTTT
TRBJ1-5 | . | TRBV12-3/TRBV12-4 | . | CASTLTSPNQPQHF | TGTGCCAGCACCCTCACCTCGCCGAATCAGCCCCAGCATTTT
TRBJ2-7 | . | TRBV2 | few | CASRSTDYEQYF | TGTGCCAGCAGGTCGACAGACTACGAGCAGTACTTC
TRBJ2-4 | TRBD2 | TRBV12-3/TRBV12-4 | once | CASMTTSGSIRDGQYF | TGTGCCAGCATGACAACTAGCGGGAGTATTAGGGATGGGCAGTACTTC
TRBJ2-7 | . | TRBV20-1 | few | CSASTGRENEQYF | TGCAGTGCTAGTACTGGCAGGGAAAACGAGCAGTACTTC
TRBJ1-4 | . | TRBV11-2 | . | CASSLGWQGAEKLFF | TGTGCCAGCAGCTTAGGTTGGCAGGGTGCGGAAAAACTGTTTTTT
TRBJ2-1 | . | TRBV3-1 | . | CASSQESRAEQFF | TGTGCCAGCAGCCAAGAATCGCGGGCTGAGCAGTTCTTC